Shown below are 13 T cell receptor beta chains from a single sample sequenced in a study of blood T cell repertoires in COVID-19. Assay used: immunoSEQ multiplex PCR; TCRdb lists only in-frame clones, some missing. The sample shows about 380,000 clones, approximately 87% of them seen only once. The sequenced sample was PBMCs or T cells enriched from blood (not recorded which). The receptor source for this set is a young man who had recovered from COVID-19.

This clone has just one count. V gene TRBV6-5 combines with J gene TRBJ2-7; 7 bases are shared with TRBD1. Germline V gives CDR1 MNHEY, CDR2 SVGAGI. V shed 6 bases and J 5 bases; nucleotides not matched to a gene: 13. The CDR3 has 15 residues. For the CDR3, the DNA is TGTGCCAGCAGCCTCACCACCCACAGGGGCAACGAGCAGTACTTC. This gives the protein CASSLTTHRGNEQYF.

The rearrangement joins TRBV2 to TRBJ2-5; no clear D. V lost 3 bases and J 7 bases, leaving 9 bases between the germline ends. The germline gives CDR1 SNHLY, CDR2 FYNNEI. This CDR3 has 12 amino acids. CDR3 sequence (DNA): TGTGCCAGCAGTGACACTTCTGGGACCCAGTACTTC. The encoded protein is CASSDTSGTQYF. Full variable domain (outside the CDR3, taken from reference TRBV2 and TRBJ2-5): EPEVTQTPSHQVTQMGQEVILRCVPISNHLYFYWYRQILGQKVEFLVSFYNNEISEKSEIFDDQFSVERPDGSNFTLKIRSTKLEDSAMYFCASSDTSGTQYFGPGTRLLVL.

CDR3 protein: CASRPWGGRFNEQFF. CDR3 nucleotide sequence: TGTGCCAGCAGGCCGTGGGGGGGCCGTTTCAATGAGCAGTTCTTC. This chain joins TRBV11-2 and TRBJ2-1; a possible D gene is TRBD2 (7 bases). This CDR3 contains 15 residues. Germline values: CDR1 SGHAT, CDR2 FQNNGV. The V end lost 6 bases, the J end lost 6 bases, and 18 bases lay between the germline ends.

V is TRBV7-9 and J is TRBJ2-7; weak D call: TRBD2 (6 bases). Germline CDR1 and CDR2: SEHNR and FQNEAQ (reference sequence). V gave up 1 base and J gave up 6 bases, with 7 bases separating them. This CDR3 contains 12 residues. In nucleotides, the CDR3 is TGTGCCAGCAGCTTAGGGGGAGGCGAGCAGTACTTC. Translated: CASSLGGGEQYF.

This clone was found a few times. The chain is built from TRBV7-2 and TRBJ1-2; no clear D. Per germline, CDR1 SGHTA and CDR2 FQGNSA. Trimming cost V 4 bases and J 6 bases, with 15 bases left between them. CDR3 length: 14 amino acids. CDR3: CASSSQTTTDGYTF. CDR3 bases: TGTGCCAGCAGCTCCCAGACAACCACGGATGGCTACACCTTC.

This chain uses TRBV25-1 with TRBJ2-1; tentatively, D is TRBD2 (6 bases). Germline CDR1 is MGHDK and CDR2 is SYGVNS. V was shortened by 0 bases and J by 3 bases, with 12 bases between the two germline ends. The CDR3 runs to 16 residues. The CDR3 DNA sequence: TGTGCCAGCAGTGAATACGTGGTAGCGGACTACAATGAGCAGTTCTTC. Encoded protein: CASSEYVVADYNEQFF. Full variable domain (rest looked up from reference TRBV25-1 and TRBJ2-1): EADIYQTPRYLVIGTGKKITLECSQTMGHDKMYWYQQDPGMELHLIHYSYGVNSTEKGDLSSESTVSRIRTEHFPLTLESARPSHTSQYLCASSEYVVADYNEQFFGPGTRLTVL.

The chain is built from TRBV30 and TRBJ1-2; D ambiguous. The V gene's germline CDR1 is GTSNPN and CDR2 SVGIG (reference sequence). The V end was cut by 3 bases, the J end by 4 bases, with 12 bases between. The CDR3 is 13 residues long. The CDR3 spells CAWSPDKVYGYTF. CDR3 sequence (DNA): TGTGCCTGGAGCCCTGACAAAGTCTATGGCTACACCTTC.

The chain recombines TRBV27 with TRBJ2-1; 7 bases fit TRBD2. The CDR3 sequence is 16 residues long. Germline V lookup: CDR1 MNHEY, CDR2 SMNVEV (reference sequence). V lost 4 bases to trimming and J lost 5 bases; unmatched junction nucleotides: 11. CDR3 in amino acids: CASSSGTTIYDNEQFF. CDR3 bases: TGTGCCAGCAGTTCAGGGACTACCATATATGACAATGAGCAGTTCTTC.

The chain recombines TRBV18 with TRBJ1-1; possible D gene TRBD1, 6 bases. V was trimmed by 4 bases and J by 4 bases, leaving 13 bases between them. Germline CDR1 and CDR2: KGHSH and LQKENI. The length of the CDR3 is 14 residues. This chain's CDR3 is CASSLPGGGTEAFF. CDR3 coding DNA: TGTGCCAGCTCACTCCCTGGGGGCGGCACTGAAGCTTTCTTT.

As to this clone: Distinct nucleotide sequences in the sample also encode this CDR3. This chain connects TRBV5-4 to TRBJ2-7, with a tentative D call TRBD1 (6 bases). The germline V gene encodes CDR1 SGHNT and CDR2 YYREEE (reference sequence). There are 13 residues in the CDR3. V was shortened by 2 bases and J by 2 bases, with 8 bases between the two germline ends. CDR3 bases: TGTGCCAGCAGCTTACAGGGAGCCTACGAGCAGTACTTC. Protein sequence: CASSLQGAYEQYF.

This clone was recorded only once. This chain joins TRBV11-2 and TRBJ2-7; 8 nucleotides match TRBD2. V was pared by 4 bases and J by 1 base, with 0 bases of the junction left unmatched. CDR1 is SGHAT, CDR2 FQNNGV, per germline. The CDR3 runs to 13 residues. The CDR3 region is CASSSGGSYEQYF. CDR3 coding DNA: TGTGCCAGCAGCTCGGGGGGGTCCTACGAGCAGTACTTC.

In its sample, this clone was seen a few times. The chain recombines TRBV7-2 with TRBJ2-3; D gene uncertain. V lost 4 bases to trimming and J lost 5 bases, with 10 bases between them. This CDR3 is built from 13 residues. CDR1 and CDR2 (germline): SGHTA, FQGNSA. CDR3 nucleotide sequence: TGTGCCAGCAGCTCACTGCTCCGAGATACGCAGTATTTT. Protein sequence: CASSSLLRDTQYF.

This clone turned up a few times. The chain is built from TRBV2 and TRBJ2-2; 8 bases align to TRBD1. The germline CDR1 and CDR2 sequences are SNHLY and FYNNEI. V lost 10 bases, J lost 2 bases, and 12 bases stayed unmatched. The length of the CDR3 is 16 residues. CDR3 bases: TGTGCCACTTCAGGGGGCCCTACCCTTAACACCGGGGAGCTGTTTTTT. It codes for CATSGGPTLNTGELFF.